The 28 T cell receptor beta chains presented below share a single source sample, sequenced in a study of regulatory T cells in long-lasting Graves disease. Described time point: newly diagnosed GD, antithyroid drugs for less than 3 months. PBMC-derived RNA was used for the TCR library. Researchers made TCR beta libraries by using iRepertoire HTBI primers and running Arm-PCR on CDR3 regions. TCRdb reprocessed the multiplex PCR reads with MiXCR, giving one entry per CDR3 protein. The data contain roughly 500,000 distinct CDR3 sequences, around 13% of them singletons. Separately, the same data were catalogued under a study of T cells in Graves' hyperthyroidism and ophthalmopathy.

Sequencing used peripheral blood mononuclear cells (PBMCs), obtained at new diagnosis, from a patient treated with antithyroid drugs. These receptors were collected from a woman between 50 and 59 years old with Graves disease.

There are many counts of this clonotype. This sequence joins TRBV29-1 and TRBJ2-3; D perhaps matches TRBD2 (6 bases). Trimming shortened V by 0 bases and J by 6 bases, and 16 bases separated the two germline ends. CDR1 and CDR2 from the germline V gene are SQVTM and ANQGSEA. The CDR3 has 15 amino acids. The CDR3, as DNA: TGCAGCGTTGAAGATTCCCAGTGGGGAGGCGATACGCAGTATTTT. Protein: CSVEDSQWGGDTQYF.

This clonotype came up many times. The chain carries TRBV7-9 and TRBJ2-1, with D perhaps TRBD2 (7 bases). The CDR3 has 16 amino acids. The germline CDR1 and CDR2 sequences are SEHNR and FQNEAQ (reference sequence). V lost 4 bases and J 5 bases, leaving 18 bases between the germline ends. The CDR3 sequence is CASSSKLGEGDNEQFF. CDR3 coding DNA: TGTGCCAGCAGCTCAAAGTTGGGGGAGGGGGACAATGAGCAGTTCTTC.

This clonotype has ten or more counts. This rearrangement joins TRBV18 to TRBJ2-3; D uncertain. The V end lost 3 bases, the J end lost 2 bases, and 12 bases lay between the germline ends. The CDR3 extends over 15 amino acids. Germline V gives CDR1 KGHSH, CDR2 LQKENI. CDR3 loop: CASSPDLGPTDTQYF. In DNA form, the CDR3 reads TGTGCCAGCTCACCCGACCTGGGTCCCACAGATACGCAGTATTTT. Full variable domain (outside the CDR3, taken from reference TRBV18 and TRBJ2-3): NAGVMQNPRHLVRRRGQEARLRCSPMKGHSHVYWYRQLPEEGLKFMVYLQKENIIDESGMPKERFSAEFPKEGPSILRIQQVVRGDSAAYFCASSPDLGPTDTQYFGPGTRLTVL.

This clonotype came up a few times. This chain links TRBV7-9 with TRBJ1-1; possibly TRBD1 for D (6 bases). The CDR3 consists of 15 residues. Trimming stripped 1 base from V and 3 bases from J, with 12 bases between. CDR1 and CDR2 (germline): SEHNR, FQNEAQ (reference sequence). CDR3 loop: CASSLGQGTDTEAFF. CDR3 nucleotide sequence: TGTGCCAGCAGCTTAGGGCAGGGGACGGACACTGAAGCTTTCTTT.

This clonotype has just a few counts. A much larger clone differs from this one at a single base, so this may be a read error. V gene TRBV6-1 combines with J gene TRBJ2-1, with D possibly being TRBD2 (6 bases). Germline CDR1 is MNHNS and CDR2 is SASEGT. The CDR3 loop spans 15 amino acids. V lost 6 bases and J 10 bases, leaving 22 bases between the germline ends. As DNA, the CDR3 is TGTGCCAGCAGGAACCCTAGCGACAGAACCTACGAGCAGTTCTTC. Its translation is CASRNPSDRTYEQFF.

This clonotype came up a few times. The J gene is TRBJ1-1, the V gene TRBV2; D possibly corresponds to TRBD1 (5 bases). The length of the CDR3 is 15 residues. Germline lookup yields CDR1 SNHLY and CDR2 FYNNEI. Trimming pared 6 bases from V and 3 bases from J, leaving 17 bases between. The CDR3 protein is CASREFRDRYTEAFF. The CDR3 DNA follows: TGTGCCAGCAGGGAATTTCGGGACCGATACACTGAAGCTTTCTTT.

This chain links TRBV5-1 with TRBJ2-1, with D perhaps matching TRBD2 (6 bases). Trimming pared 4 bases from V and 3 bases from J, leaving 11 bases between. CDR1 SGHRS and CDR2 YFSETQ come from the germline V gene. The CDR3 loop spans 14 amino acids. CDR3 DNA sequence: TGCGCCAGCAGCCCGCGGCGGGACTACAATGAGCAGTTCTTC. Encoded protein: CASSPRRDYNEQFF.

This clonotype was counted ten times or more. The V gene is TRBV11-2, the J gene TRBJ2-1, with 8 nucleotides matching TRBD2. Germline values: CDR1 SGHAT, CDR2 FQNNGV. The CDR3 sequence is 17 residues long. Losses at the gene ends were 5 bases for V and 4 bases for J; bases not matched to a gene: 13. This chain's CDR3 is CASSTLGQREYYNEQFF. The CDR3 nucleotides read TGTGCCAGCAGCACACTCGGTCAGCGGGAGTATTACAATGAGCAGTTCTTC.

The sample holds many counts of this clonotype. The chain couples TRBV20-1 to TRBJ2-3; 10 bases are a match to TRBD1. The CDR3 runs to 15 residues. Germline V gives CDR1 DFQATT, CDR2 SNEGSKA (reference sequence). J lost 0 bases, V lost 1 base, and 1 base had no gene match. CDR3 in DNA: TGCAGTGCTAGAGGGACAGGGGGTAGCACAGATACGCAGTATTTT. Translated, it gives CSARGTGGSTDTQYF.

This clonotype was recorded at least ten times. The rearrangement links TRBV28 to TRBJ2-1; D is possibly TRBD1 (6 bases). The CDR3 runs 15 residues. Trimming took off 10 bases at V and 4 bases at J, with 20 bases between the two ends. In germline, CDR1 is MDHEN, CDR2 SYDVKM. The CDR3 here is CATSGTPGTYNEQFF. In DNA, the CDR3 is TGTGCCACATCCGGGACACCCGGTACATACAATGAGCAGTTCTTC. Full variable domain (rest looked up from reference TRBV28 and TRBJ2-1): DVKVTQSSRYLVKRTGEKVFLECVQDMDHENMFWYRQDPGLGLRLIYFSYDVKMKEKGDIPEGYSVSREKKERFSLILESASTNQTSMYLCATSGTPGTYNEQFFGPGTRLTVL.

This clonotype was seen a handful of times. This chain connects TRBV4-2 to TRBJ1-2, with D unresolved. V was clipped by 4 bases and J by 4 bases, with 19 bases between them. Germline V lookup: CDR1 LGHNA, CDR2 YNFKEQ. The CDR3 has 16 residues. CDR3 sequence reads: CASSPVARGNTYGYTF. CDR3 DNA: TGTGCCAGCAGCCCGGTCGCGCGGGGTAATACCTATGGCTACACCTTC.

Many counts were recorded for this clonotype. The chain couples TRBV12-3 or TRBV12-4 to TRBJ1-1; D may be TRBD1 (5 bases). Trimming cost V 2 bases and J 1 base, with 11 bases left between them. CDR3 size: 15 residues. CDR3 nucleotides: TGTGCCAGCAGTTTATCGAGGGGTGGGAACACTGAAGCTTTCTTT. Translation gives CASSLSRGGNTEAFF.

This clonotype has only a few counts. The chain uses TRBV29-1 and TRBJ2-5; 9 bases line up with TRBD1. Germline V gene lookup returns CDR1 SQVTM and CDR2 ANQGSEA. The CDR3 sequence is 13 residues long. Unmatched junction bases numbered 6, after V lost 5 bases and J lost 5 bases. The CDR3 spells CSVPGQGGETQYF. The CDR3 DNA follows: TGCAGCGTTCCGGGACAGGGTGGCGAGACCCAGTACTTC.

This clonotype has a count of ten or more. This chain joins TRBV7-3 and TRBJ2-3; 7 bases agree with TRBD1. The CDR3 runs 16 residues. V lost 5 bases to trimming and J lost 6 bases; unmatched junction nucleotides: 14. Germline lookup yields CDR1 SGHTA and CDR2 FQGTGA. CDR3 residues: CASSRDSASRFDTQYF. The CDR3 DNA reads as TGTGCCAGCAGCCGGGACAGTGCCTCACGGTTTGATACGCAGTATTTT.

This clonotype appeared many times. This chain uses TRBV11-1 with TRBJ2-1, with D perhaps TRBD2 (6 bases). The germline gives CDR1 SGHAT, CDR2 FQDESV (reference sequence). Deletions cut 1 base from V and 10 bases from J, with 14 bases between. This CDR3 is 14 amino acids long. In nucleotides, the CDR3 is TGTGCCAGCAGCTTAGGACGCGGGGCGGGGGAGCAGTTCTTC. Its translation is CASSLGRGAGEQFF.

The V gene is TRBV7-6, the J gene TRBJ2-7; D is ambiguous. The ends were cut back, 1 base at V and 3 bases at J, with 16 bases in the middle. The CDR3 is made up of 16 amino acids. The germline V gene has CDR1 SGHVS and CDR2 FNYEAQ. CDR3 DNA sequence: TGTGCCAGCAGCTTAGAATTGGCCCCCTCCGACTACGAGCAGTACTTC. It codes for CASSLELAPSDYEQYF.

The J gene is TRBJ2-3, the V gene TRBV24-1; D perhaps matches TRBD2 (6 bases). CDR1 is KGHDR and CDR2 is SFDVKD in the germline V gene. This CDR3 comprises 14 residues. Trimming cost V 10 bases and J 3 bases, with 16 bases left between them. The CDR3 reads CATSRGKGTDTQYF. The CDR3 DNA reads as TGTGCCACATCGCGGGGAAAGGGGACAGATACGCAGTATTTT.

This chain joins TRBV3-1 and TRBJ2-3, with 11 bases matching TRBD2. There are 14 residues in the CDR3. Per germline, CDR1 LGHDT and CDR2 YNNKEL (reference sequence). J gave up 4 bases and V 11 bases, and 8 bases lay outside the gene matches. The CDR3 is CAASLAGAPDTQYF. The CDR3 coding sequence is TGTGCCGCTTCACTAGCGGGAGCCCCAGATACGCAGTATTTT.

This clonotype appeared a few times. The chain employs TRBV18 and TRBJ2-6; D not certain. This CDR3 is built from 15 residues. V lost 3 bases, J lost 0 bases, and 6 bases lay in between. Germline CDR1 KGHSH, CDR2 LQKENI. The CDR3 is CASSPDGSGANVLTF. As DNA, the CDR3 is TGTGCCAGCTCACCGGACGGCTCTGGGGCCAACGTCCTGACTTTC.

A note on this clonotype: The junction does not match germline at one end; this may be a read error. The rearrangement joins TRBV28 to TRBJ2-3; 8 bases are shared with TRBD2. The CDR3 consists of 15 residues. Germline CDR1 reads MDHEN; CDR2 reads SYDVKM. CDR3 bases: TGTGCCAACAGTTTAACTAGCGGCAGCACAGATACGCAGTATTTT. Translating gives CANSLTSGSTDTQYF. The entire variable domain, with the rest obtained from reference TRBV28 and TRBJ2-3, is as follows: DVKVTQSSRYLVKRTGEKVFLECVQDMDHENMFWYRQDPGLGLRLIYFSYDVKMKEKGDIPEGYSVSREKKERFSLILESASTNQTSMYLCANSLTSGSTDTQYFGPGTRLTVL.

At least ten counts were recorded for this clonotype. This sequence joins TRBV7-9 and TRBJ2-1; 10 bases fit TRBD2. Germline-derived CDR1 and CDR2 are SEHNR and FQNEAQ (reference sequence). This CDR3 contains 15 residues. The trim removed 0 bases at V and 8 bases at J, leaving 4 bases unmatched. The CDR3 protein is CASSLASGRWYEQFF. CDR3 sequence (DNA): TGTGCCAGCAGCTTAGCTAGCGGGAGGTGGTATGAGCAGTTCTTC.

Ten or more counts support this clonotype. V and J are TRBV5-8 and TRBJ2-5; 11 bases match TRBD2. V shed 5 bases, J shed 5 bases, and the junction held 11 bases outside the gene matches. Germline V gives CDR1 SGHTS, CDR2 YDEGEE. This CDR3 is 16 amino acids long. The CDR3 region has the DNA TGTGCCAGCAGGCTACTAGCGGGAGCGTATGCGGAGACCCAGTACTTC. Protein product: CASRLLAGAYAETQYF.

This clonotype was recorded at least ten times. The J gene is TRBJ2-5, the V gene TRBV5-1, with 7 bases aligning to TRBD1. With 2 bases clipped from V and 4 bases from J, the junction kept 2 bases outside the gene matches. CDR3 length: 13 residues. Germline CDR1 reads SGHRS; CDR2 reads YFSETQ. The CDR3 sequence is CASSFEGAETQYF. As DNA, the CDR3 is TGCGCCAGCAGCTTCGAGGGGGCAGAGACCCAGTACTTC.

This clonotype was recorded a few times. V is TRBV19 and J is TRBJ1-4; 9 nucleotides align to TRBD1. The CDR3 is 16 residues long. Germline V gene lookup returns CDR1 LNHDA and CDR2 SQIVND (reference sequence). The V gene end was trimmed by 5 bases and the J gene end by 8 bases; junction bases not matched to a gene: 12. CDR3 region: CASSSGQGPVIEKLFF. The CDR3 DNA sequence: TGTGCCAGTAGTTCGGGACAGGGCCCAGTGATCGAAAAACTGTTTTTT.

This clonotype was detected ten times or more. The rearrangement joins TRBV28 to TRBJ2-3, with 11 bases identical to TRBD2. Germline V gene sequence: CDR1 MDHEN, CDR2 SYDVKM. The length of the CDR3 is 17 residues. The junction had 8 bases not matched to a gene; V was cut back by 5 bases and J by 1 base. CDR3 amino acids: CASSPAGLAGRTDTQYF. DNA for the CDR3: TGTGCCAGCAGTCCCGCCGGACTAGCGGGCCGCACAGATACGCAGTATTTT.

This clonotype was picked up a small number of times. J is TRBJ2-7 and V is TRBV7-3, with TRBD1 matching over 10 bases. Germline V CDR1 and CDR2: SGHTA, FQGTGA. CDR3 length equals 13 residues. Unmatched junction bases numbered 3, after V lost 5 bases and J lost 5 bases. In nucleotides, the CDR3 is TGTGCCAGCAGCCGGGACAGGGGCCACGAGCAGTACTTC. Translating it yields CASSRDRGHEQYF.

This clonotype was seen many times. The rearrangement joins TRBV6-1 to TRBJ2-7, with 7 bases that match TRBD2. The CDR3 spans 14 residues. V trimming: 2 bases; J trimming: 3 bases; junction bases outside the gene matches: 4. Germline values: CDR1 MNHNS, CDR2 SASEGT. The CDR3, as DNA: TGTGCCAGCAGTGAAAGGGAGGGTATCTACGAGCAGTACTTC. Translated: CASSEREGIYEQYF.

This clonotype turned up a few times. This chain joins TRBV7-2 and TRBJ2-3; 16 bases align to TRBD2. Germline assignment: CDR1 SGHTA and CDR2 FQGNSA. The V and J ends lost 5 bases and 5 bases, in that order; junction bases with no gene match: 4. The CDR3 extends over 16 amino acids. Here the CDR3 reads CASSAGLAGGIDTQYF. The CDR3 DNA is TGTGCCAGCAGCGCGGGACTAGCGGGAGGGATAGATACGCAGTATTTT.